This is a list of T cell receptor beta chains from one sample in a study of cytomegalovirus exposure and HLA in healthy donors. Clones were read by immunoSEQ multiplex PCR, and TCRdb kept only the in-frame ones, dropping some. This sample has about 170,000 clones, with about four fifths found just once. Source material: PBMCs. The receptor set was obtained from a male donor in good health and CMV-seronegative. Both conserved end residues are part of each CDR3. The D gene is left open where the match is weak. Part of the rows lack a size; the others show once, few, many or a class for expanded clones.

j_call d_call v_call clone_size cdr3_aa cdr3_nt
TRBJ1-5 - TRBV6-1 - CASSALSQPQHF TGTGCCAGCAGTGCCCTTTCCCAGCCCCAGCATTTT
TRBJ1-2 - TRBV6-4 few CASSAQDELYGYTF TGTGCCAGCAGCGCACAGGATGAGCTCTATGGCTACACCTTC
TRBJ1-2 - TRBV4-1 - CASSQGTEVYGYTF TGCGCCAGCAGCCAAGGGACAGAAGTTTATGGCTACACCTTC
TRBJ1-2 TRBD1 TRBV28 - CASSSNRGDYGYTF TGTGCCAGCAGTTCGAACAGGGGAGACTATGGCTACACCTTC
TRBJ1-5 TRBD1 TRBV10-3 - CATQGDEVGNQPQHF TGTGCCACCCAGGGGGATGAGGTGGGCAATCAGCCCCAGCATTTT
TRBJ1-1 - TRBV7-9 once CASTGYGELMGTEAFF TGTGCCAGCACCGGATACGGAGAACTAATGGGCACTGAAGCTTTCTTT
TRBJ1-1 - TRBV6-5 - CASTRGQNTEAFF TGTGCCAGCACTAGAGGACAGAACACTGAAGCTTTCTTT
TRBJ1-4 TRBD1 TRBV4-1 - CASSQDYRGRGTNEKLFF TGCGCCAGCAGCCAAGATTACAGGGGGCGAGGGACTAATGAAAAACTGTTTTTT
TRBJ2-7 TRBD1 TRBV4-1 - CASSRNTGQGHEQYF TGCGCCAGCAGCCGCAACACGGGACAGGGCCACGAGCAGTACTTC
TRBJ2-7 TRBD1 TRBV4-1 - CASSRTGTQEQYF TGCGCCAGCAGCCGGACAGGGACTCAGGAGCAGTACTTC
TRBJ2-1 TRBD2 TRBV30 - CAWSRTSGIGNEQFF TGTGCCTGGAGCCGGACTAGCGGGATCGGAAATGAGCAGTTCTTC
TRBJ2-3 - TRBV4-2 - CASSQDPRADTQYF TGTGCCAGCAGCCAAGATCCCCGGGCAGATACGCAGTATTTT
TRBJ2-7 - TRBV7-8 - CASSLPGEQYF TGTGCCAGCAGCTTACCGGGCGAGCAGTACTTC
TRBJ1-1 - TRBV7-3 - CASSLGWGPSSEAFF TGTGCCAGCAGCCTCGGTTGGGGGCCGAGTTCTGAAGCTTTCTTT